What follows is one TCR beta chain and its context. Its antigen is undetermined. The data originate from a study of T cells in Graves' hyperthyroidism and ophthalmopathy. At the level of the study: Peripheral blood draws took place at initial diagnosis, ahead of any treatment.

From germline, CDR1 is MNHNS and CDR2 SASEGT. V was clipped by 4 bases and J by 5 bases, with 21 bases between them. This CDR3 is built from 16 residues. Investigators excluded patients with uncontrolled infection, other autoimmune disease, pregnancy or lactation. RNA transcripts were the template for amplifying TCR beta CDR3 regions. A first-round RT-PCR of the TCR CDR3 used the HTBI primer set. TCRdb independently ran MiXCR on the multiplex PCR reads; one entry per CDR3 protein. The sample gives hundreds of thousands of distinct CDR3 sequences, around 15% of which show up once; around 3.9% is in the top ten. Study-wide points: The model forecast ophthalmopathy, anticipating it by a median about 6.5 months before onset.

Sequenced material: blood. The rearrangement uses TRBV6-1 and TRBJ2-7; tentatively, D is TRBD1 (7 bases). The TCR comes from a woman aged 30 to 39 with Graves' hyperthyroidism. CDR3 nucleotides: TGTGCCAGCAGTGTCCTCCCTCCGGGACAGCGGGACGAGCAGTACTTC. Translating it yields CASSVLPPGQRDEQYF.